This T cell receptor (beta chain) was captured in a study of cytotoxic CD8 clonotypes in ibrutinib-treated CLL. To note about this clone: Antigen specificity is unknown.

Assay: immunoSEQ multiplex PCR; the TCRdb copy retains only in-frame clones and omits some. The table has some 140,000 clones, about four fifths seen once. Findings of the study overall: Different sampling times were used for sustained-remission and progressing patients.

V dropped 2 bases and J dropped 3 bases, with 9 bases sitting between them. The CDR3 loop spans 14 amino acids. Per germline, CDR1 SGDLS and CDR2 YYNGEE. The TCR originated in a human donor with chronic lymphocytic leukemia. The input for sequencing was PBMCs, taken after 12 months of ibrutinib treatment. The V call is TRBV9, the J call TRBJ1-5; D uncertain. This chain's CDR3 is CASSVGISNQPQHF. Here the CDR3 DNA reads TGTGCCAGCAGCGTCGGGATCTCCAATCAGCCCCAGCATTTT.